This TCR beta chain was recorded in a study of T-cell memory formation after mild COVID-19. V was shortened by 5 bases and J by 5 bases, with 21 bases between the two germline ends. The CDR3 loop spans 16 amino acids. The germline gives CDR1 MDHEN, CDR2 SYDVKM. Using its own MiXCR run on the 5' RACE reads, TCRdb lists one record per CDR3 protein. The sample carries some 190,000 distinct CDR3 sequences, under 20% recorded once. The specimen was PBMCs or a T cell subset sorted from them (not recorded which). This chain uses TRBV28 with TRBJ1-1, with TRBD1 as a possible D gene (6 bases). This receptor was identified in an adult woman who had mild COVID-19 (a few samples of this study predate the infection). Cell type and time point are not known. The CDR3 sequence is CASSIGGGGARTEAFF. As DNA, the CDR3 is TGTGCCAGCAGTATTGGGGGAGGGGGGGCGAGGACTGAAGCTTTCTTT. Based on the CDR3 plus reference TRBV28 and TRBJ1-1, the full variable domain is DVKVTQSSRYLVKRTGEKVFLECVQDMDHENMFWYRQDPGLGLRLIYFSYDVKMKEKGDIPEGYSVSREKKERFSLILESASTNQTSMYLCASSIGGGGARTEAFFGQGTRLTVV.